Listed below are T cell receptor beta chains from one sample, sequenced in a study of response to subunit inactivated influenza vaccine. One entry per CDR3 protein, called by TCRdb with MiXCR from the RT-PCR reads. The table lists around 320,000 distinct CDR3 sequences, around 22% of them singletons, with approximately 10% in the top ten. The sample here was PBMCs from blood, taken about 19 months after vaccination. Receptors were obtained from a man aged 50-75 years who received an inactivated influenza vaccine. Each CDR3 is given with its conserved first and last residue. The order of the fields is V gene, clone size, J gene, D gene, CDR3 protein, CDR3 DNA. D genes are given only for firm matches. A row's size may be missing; if present it is once, few, many or a size class.

TRBV2	.	TRBJ1-5	.	CASSVGHFSNQPQHF	TGTGCCAGCAGTGTAGGACATTTTAGCAATCAGCCCCAGCATTTT
TRBV4-2	few	TRBJ1-5	TRBD1	CASSRGQSYSNQPQHF	TGTGCCAGCAGCCGGGGACAGAGCTATAGCAATCAGCCCCAGCATTTT
TRBV4-3	.	TRBJ2-1	.	CASSQDQDAYNEQFF	TGCGCCAGCAGCCAAGATCAAGATGCCTACAATGAGCAGTTCTTC
TRBV18	few	TRBJ1-1	.	CASSADGGGGTEAFF	TGTGCCAGCTCAGCAGATGGGGGGGGCGGCACTGAAGCTTTCTTT
TRBV4-2	.	TRBJ2-5	.	CASSQLGQETQYF	TGTGCCAGCAGCCAACTAGGCCAAGAGACCCAGTACTTC
TRBV5-1	many	TRBJ1-6	.	CASSLEGGNSPLHF	TGCGCCAGCAGCTTGGAGGGCGGGAATTCACCCCTCCACTTT
TRBV30	few	TRBJ1-3	.	CAWSPTRTARSGNTIYF	TGTGCCTGGAGTCCAACACGGACGGCACGCTCTGGAAACACCATATATTTT
TRBV7-2	.	TRBJ2-3	TRBD2	CASSLKNGRAITDTQYF	TGTGCCAGCAGCTTAAAGAACGGGAGGGCCATAACAGATACGCAGTATTTT
TRBV28	few	TRBJ2-5	.	CASSFLESAETQYF	TGTGCCAGCAGTTTTCTCGAGTCGGCAGAGACCCAGTACTTC
TRBV15	few	TRBJ1-4	.	CATSRVSMTTNEKLFF	TGTGCCACCAGCAGAGTATCTATGACAACTAATGAAAAACTGTTTTTT
TRBV21-1	many	TRBJ1-2	.	CASSTWTGRTNNYGYTF	TGTGCCAGCAGCACCTGGACAGGGCGCACAAATAACTATGGCTACACCTTC